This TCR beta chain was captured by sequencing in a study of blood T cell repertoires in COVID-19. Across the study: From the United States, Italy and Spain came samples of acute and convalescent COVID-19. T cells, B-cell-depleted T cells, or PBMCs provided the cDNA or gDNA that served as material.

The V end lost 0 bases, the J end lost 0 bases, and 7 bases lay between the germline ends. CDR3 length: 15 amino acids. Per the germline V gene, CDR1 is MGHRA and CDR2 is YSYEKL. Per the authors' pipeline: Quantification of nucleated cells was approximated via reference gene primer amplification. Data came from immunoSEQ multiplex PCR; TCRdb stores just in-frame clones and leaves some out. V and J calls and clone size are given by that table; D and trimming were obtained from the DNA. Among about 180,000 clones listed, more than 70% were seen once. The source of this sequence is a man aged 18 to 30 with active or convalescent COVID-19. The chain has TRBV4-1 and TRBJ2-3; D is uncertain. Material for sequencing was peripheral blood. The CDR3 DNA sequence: TGCGCCAGCAGCCAAGAAAGCGTCAGCACAGATACGCAGTATTTT. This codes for CASSQESVSTDTQYF.